This TCR beta chain was identified during a study of human T cells and chemical hapten exposure. Overall study findings and caveats: Counts of expanded TCRs (at PT1) showed a positive correlation with patch test score.

Each CDR3 protein gets one entry after TCRdb re-called the RACE reads with MiXCR. This table has about 54,000 distinct CDR3 sequences, just under 10% appearing once. About this clonotype itself: The antigen is undetermined.

Time point defined: patch test 2, 6 weeks after DPC sensitization. The treatment was: therapeutic diphenylcyclopropenone sensitization with weekly scalp DPC. Researchers sampled blood before each patch test went on. The CDR3 is 14 amino acids. The ends were cut back, 3 bases at V and 4 bases at J, with 12 bases in the middle. CDR1 is MDHEN and CDR2 is SYDVKM in the germline V gene. The chain couples TRBV28 to TRBJ1-1; weak D call: TRBD1 (6 bases). The sequences come from whole blood, collected in connection with sensitization to the hapten diphenylcyclopropenone (DPC). The receptor's source is a woman between 50 and 59 years old with alopecia areata. Some clones in this sample may be carry-over from other donors' samples. The CDR3 here is CASSLGHPTTEAFF. In DNA, the CDR3 is TGTGCCAGCAGTTTGGGACACCCGACCACTGAAGCTTTCTTT.